This T cell receptor beta chain was sequenced in a study of CD8 T cells in Susac syndrome. Random-hexamer reverse transcription was applied to about 0.45 to 1 ug RNA. TCR beta CDR3 was amplified by immunoSEQ covering 54 Vbeta and 13 Jbeta. TCRdb recomputed calls from the immunoSEQ multiplex PCR reads with MiXCR, one row per CDR3 protein. In the table there are 75,000 to 95,000 distinct CDR3 sequences, roughly 95% of which are singletons. CDR1 is SGHRS and CDR2 is YFSETQ in the germline V gene. V was pared by 0 bases and J by 4 bases, with 16 bases between. CDR3 length equals 16 residues. This sequence joins TRBV5-1 and TRBJ1-2; the D is unclear. The receptor comes from a human donor with Susac syndrome. The specimen was CD8+ T cells from PBMCs. CDR3 in amino acids: CASSLDAKGGGYGYTF. The CDR3 DNA follows: TGCGCCAGCAGCTTGGATGCCAAAGGAGGAGGCTATGGCTACACCTTC.